This note documents a single T cell receptor beta chain sequence. The record originates from a study of blood T cell repertoires in COVID-19. Study at large: The cDNA or gDNA used as material had been derived from T cells, B-cell-depleted T cells, or PBMCs.

V shed 0 bases, J shed 0 bases, and the junction held 9 bases outside the gene matches. The CDR3 covers 19 residues. Looked up from germline, CDR1 is SGHAT and CDR2 is FQNNGV. In the original workflow: Estimated nucleated cell counts came from reference gene primer amplification. Measured with immunoSEQ multiplex PCR; TCRdb has only the in-frame clones, and not every one. The V and J calls and clone size come from that table; D and trimming were worked out from the DNA. The table records approximately 390,000 clones, nearly 90% of them present only once. This rearrangement joins TRBV11-2 to TRBJ2-1, with 9 nucleotides matching TRBD1. Source material: peripheral blood. This clonotype originated in a man aged 18 to 30 with active or convalescent COVID-19. CDR3 nucleotides: TGTGCCAGCAGCTTAGATCTGCGAGGGACAGGGATCTCCTACAATGAGCAGTTCTTC. Protein: CASSLDLRGTGISYNEQFF.